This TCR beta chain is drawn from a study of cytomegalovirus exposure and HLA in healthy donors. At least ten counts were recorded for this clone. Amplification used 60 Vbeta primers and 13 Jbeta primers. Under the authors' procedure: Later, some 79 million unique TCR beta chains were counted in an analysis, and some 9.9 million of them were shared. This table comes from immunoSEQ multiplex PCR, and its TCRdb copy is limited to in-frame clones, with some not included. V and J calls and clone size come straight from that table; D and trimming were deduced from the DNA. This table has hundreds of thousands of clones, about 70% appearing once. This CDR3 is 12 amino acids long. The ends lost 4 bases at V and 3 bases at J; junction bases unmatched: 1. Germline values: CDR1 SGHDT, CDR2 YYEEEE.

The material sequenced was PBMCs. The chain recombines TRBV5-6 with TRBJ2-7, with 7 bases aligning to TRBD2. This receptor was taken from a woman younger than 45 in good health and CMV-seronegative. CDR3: CASSGGGYEQYF. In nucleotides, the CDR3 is TGTGCCAGCAGCGGGGGGGGCTACGAGCAGTACTTC.